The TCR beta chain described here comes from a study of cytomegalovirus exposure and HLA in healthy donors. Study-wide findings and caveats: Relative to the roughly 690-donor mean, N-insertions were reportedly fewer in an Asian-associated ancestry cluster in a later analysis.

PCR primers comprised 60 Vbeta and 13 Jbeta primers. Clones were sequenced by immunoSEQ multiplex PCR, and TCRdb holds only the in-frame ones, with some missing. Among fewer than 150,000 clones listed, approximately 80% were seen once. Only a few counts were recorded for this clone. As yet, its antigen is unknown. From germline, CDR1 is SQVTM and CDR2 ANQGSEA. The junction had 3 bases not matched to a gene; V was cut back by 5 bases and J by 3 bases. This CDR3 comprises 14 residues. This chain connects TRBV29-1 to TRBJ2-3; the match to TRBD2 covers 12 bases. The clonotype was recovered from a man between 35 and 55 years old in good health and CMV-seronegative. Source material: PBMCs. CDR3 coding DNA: TGCAGCGTTTGGACTAGCGGGATGACAGATACGCAGTATTTT. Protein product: CSVWTSGMTDTQYF.